The 23 T cell receptor beta chains below all came from one sample that was sequenced in a study of persistence of HIV-infected CD4 T cells. Their specific antigens are unknown. The immunoSEQ assay was version 4, run in survey mode. The assay was immunoSEQ multiplex PCR, and TCRdb's table has in-frame clones only and misses some. The sample consists of 40,000 to 55,000 clones, less than 90% of them appearing once. Nonspecific anti-CD3/anti-CD28 bead stimulation represents the broad CD4+ T cell repertoire. Sorting selected CD4+ T cells upregulating both CD40 ligand and CD69. Sequencing was performed on CD4+ T cells sorted from PBMCs after 18-hour stimulation, taken from a patient who received antiretroviral therapy. These receptors were obtained from an adult woman with HIV who was CMV-seropositive.

The V gene is TRBV3-1 (or the pseudogene TRBV3-2), the J gene TRBJ2-5, with 10 bases identical to TRBD2. The V and J ends lost 8 bases and 0 bases, in that order; junction bases with no gene match: 3. The CDR3 runs to 14 residues. Germline CDR1 and CDR2: LGHDT and YNNKEL (reference sequence). The CDR3 region is CASRTSGNQETQYF. For the CDR3, the DNA is TGTGCCAGCCGGACTAGCGGTAACCAAGAGACCCAGTACTTC.

The V gene is TRBV11-3, the J gene TRBJ2-5, with 9 bases aligning to TRBD2. The CDR3 extends over 15 amino acids. The germline gives CDR1 SGHNT, CDR2 YENEEA. Trimming cost V 1 base and J 1 base; bases outside gene matches: 1. In DNA form, the CDR3 reads TGTGCCAGCAGCTTAGGACTAGCGGCCCAAGAGACCCAGTACTTC. Translating it yields CASSLGLAAQETQYF. Full variable domain (missing parts from reference TRBV11-3 and TRBJ2-5): EAGVVQSPRYKIIEKKQPVAFWCNPISGHNTLYWYLQNLGQGPELLIRYENEEAVDDSQLPKDRFSAERLKGVDSTLKIQPAELGDSAVYLCASSLGLAAQETQYFGPGTRLLVL.

This rearrangement joins TRBV12-3 or TRBV12-4 to TRBJ2-7; D could derive from TRBD1 or TRBD2 (6 bases each). The CDR3 contains 13 residues. Trimming took 5 bases from V and 7 from J, leaving 15 bases between them. CDR3 sequence: CASSPPGAGEQYF. CDR3 sequence (DNA): TGTGCCAGCAGTCCCCCGGGGGCTGGAGAGCAGTACTTC.

This clone was counted a single time. V and J are TRBV5-1 and TRBJ2-5, with 9 bases fitting TRBD2. Looked up from germline, CDR1 is SGHRS and CDR2 is YFSETQ. The CDR3 contains 15 residues. Trimming took 4 bases from V and 5 from J; bases not matched to a gene: 9. CDR3 protein: CASSPPAGGGETQYF. In DNA form, the CDR3 reads TGCGCCAGCAGCCCCCCAGCGGGGGGAGGGGAGACCCAGTACTTC.

This clone was counted between two and nine times. The chain employs TRBV6-5 and TRBJ1-5, with D unresolved. The germline gives CDR1 MNHEY, CDR2 SVGAGI. The CDR3 runs 13 residues. V gave up 9 bases and J gave up 2 bases, with 11 bases separating them. DNA of the CDR3: TGTGCCAGTGGTAACGGTGGCAATCAGCCCCAGCATTTT. Protein: CASGNGGNQPQHF.

The J gene is TRBJ2-1, the V gene TRBV18, with 7 nucleotides matching TRBD1. Per the germline V gene, CDR1 is KGHSH and CDR2 is LQKENI. There are 16 residues in the CDR3. The junction had 8 bases not matched to a gene; V was cut back by 6 bases and J by 0 bases. CDR3 DNA: TGTGCCAGCTCGACCCCCGGGACAGCCTCCTACAATGAGCAGTTCTTC. Translated, it gives CASSTPGTASYNEQFF.

This clone appeared a single time. This sequence joins TRBV18 and TRBJ2-5; D might be TRBD1 (5 bases). The CDR3 is made up of 13 amino acids. The germline V gene encodes CDR1 KGHSH and CDR2 LQKENI. Trimming stripped 5 bases from V and 2 bases from J, with 9 bases between. The CDR3 bases are TGTGCCAGCTCATATGGACAACAAGAGACCCAGTACTTC. Translated, it gives CASSYGQQETQYF. The full variable domain, rest sourced from reference TRBV18 and TRBJ2-5, is NAGVMQNPRHLVRRRGQEARLRCSPMKGHSHVYWYRQLPEEGLKFMVYLQKENIIDESGMPKERFSAEFPKEGPSILRIQQVVRGDSAAYFCASSYGQQETQYFGPGTRLLVL.

V usage is TRBV6-5 and J usage is TRBJ1-4; D uncertain. The germline V and J ends were trimmed by 6 bases and 0 bases, with 11 bases remaining between them. CDR1 is MNHEY, CDR2 SVGAGI, per germline. This CDR3 region has 15 residues. In DNA, the CDR3 is TGTGCCAGCAGCGCCGCCGCGGCAACTAATGAAAAACTGTTTTTT. It yields the protein CASSAAAATNEKLFF.

Only one count was recorded for this clone. The chain combines TRBV5-4 with TRBJ2-5; D perhaps matches TRBD1 (5 bases). The V and J ends lost 7 bases and 5 bases respectively, with 18 bases between them. The CDR3 runs to 14 residues. Germline CDR1 reads SGHNT; CDR2 reads YYREEE (reference sequence). The CDR3 nucleotides read TGTGCCAGCCGCCCAGGGTTCTCCGGCGAGACCCAGTACTTC. The encoded protein is CASRPGFSGETQYF.

The V gene is TRBV12-3 or TRBV12-4, the J gene TRBJ2-5; D is ambiguous. The CDR3 is 13 amino acids. With 2 bases removed from V and 1 base from J, the gap between germline ends came to 5 bases. The CDR3 nucleotides are TGTGCCAGCAGTTTAAGGCTCCAAGAGACCCAGTACTTC. It yields the protein CASSLRLQETQYF.

The gene calls are TRBV7-3 and TRBJ2-1, with D perhaps assigned TRBD1 or TRBD2 (5 bases each). The CDR3 spans 13 residues. Germline V gives CDR1 SGHTA, CDR2 FQGTGA. V lost 5 bases to trimming and J lost 7 bases, with 12 bases between them. The CDR3 is CASSLEGPNEQFF. CDR3 bases: TGTGCCAGCAGCCTTGAGGGGCCAAATGAGCAGTTCTTC. Full variable domain (remainder filled in from reference TRBV7-3 and TRBJ2-1): GAGVSQTPSNKVTEKGKYVELRCDPISGHTALYWYRQSLGQGPEFLIYFQGTGAADDSGLPNDRFFAVRPEGSVSTLKIQRTERGDSAVYLCASSLEGPNEQFFGPGTRLTVL.

This clone was recorded a few times. The rearrangement joins TRBV9 to TRBJ1-6; no reliable D call. This CDR3 has 15 amino acids. Per the germline V gene, CDR1 is SGDLS and CDR2 is YYNGEE. V was shortened by 0 bases and J by 7 bases, with 11 bases between the two germline ends. The CDR3 is CASSVVGDGNSPLHF. CDR3 nucleotide sequence: TGTGCCAGCAGCGTAGTTGGGGATGGAAATTCACCCCTCCACTTT.

The V gene is TRBV25-1, the J gene TRBJ1-2; TRBD1 matches at 8 bases. J lost 6 bases, V lost 6 bases, and 6 bases had no gene match. CDR1 and CDR2 (germline): MGHDK, SYGVNS. This CDR3 region has 13 residues. Here the CDR3 DNA reads TGTGCCAGCAGCAGGACAGGGTCTAATGGCTACACCTTC. Translated, it gives CASSRTGSNGYTF.

The V call is TRBV30, the J call TRBJ2-1; 7 positions agree with TRBD1. Unmatched junction bases numbered 2, after V lost 0 bases and J lost 0 bases. The length of the CDR3 is 15 residues. Germline V gene lookup returns CDR1 GTSNPN and CDR2 SVGIG (reference sequence). The CDR3 reads CAWSVGQSSYNEQFF. In DNA, the CDR3 is TGTGCCTGGAGTGTGGGACAGAGCTCCTACAATGAGCAGTTCTTC.

This clone was seen a few times. The chain couples TRBV29-1 to TRBJ1-5, with D uncertain. V was shortened by 3 bases and J by 7 bases, with 10 bases between the two germline ends. The CDR3 is 12 amino acids. Germline CDR1 is SQVTM and CDR2 is ANQGSEA. The CDR3 here is CSVEPTNQPQHF. The CDR3, as DNA: TGCAGCGTTGAGCCCACAAACCAGCCCCAGCATTTT.

This clone was counted only a few times. This chain connects TRBV5-6 to TRBJ2-2; unclear D gene. The CDR3 consists of 14 residues. V dropped 0 bases and J dropped 5 bases, with 8 bases sitting between them. CDR1 SGHDT and CDR2 YYEEEE come from the germline V gene. CDR3 in DNA: TGTGCCAGCAGCTTGGACCTACGTACCGGGGAGCTGTTTTTT. Translated: CASSLDLRTGELFF.

The rearrangement links TRBV7-9 to TRBJ2-3; D uncertain. The CDR3 is 14 residues long. The germline V and J ends were trimmed by 1 base and 1 base, with 6 bases remaining between them. Germline values: CDR1 SEHNR, CDR2 FQNEAQ (reference sequence). CDR3 sequence: CASSLGTRTDTQYF. Written as DNA, the CDR3 is TGTGCCAGCAGCTTAGGTACTCGCACAGATACGCAGTATTTT.

The chain carries TRBV7-6 and TRBJ2-1; 13 bases align to TRBD2. Germline V gene data show CDR1 as SGHVS and CDR2 as FNYEAQ. The CDR3 has 17 residues. With V trimmed by 6 bases and J by 0 bases, 5 bases remained unmatched. The CDR3 DNA is TGTGCCAGCAGTTTGACTAGCGGGGGGACCTCCTACAATGAGCAGTTCTTC. It codes for CASSLTSGGTSYNEQFF.

The CDR3 protein is CASSLGSLGARTEAFF. As DNA, the CDR3 is TGTGCCAGCAGCTTGGGAAGTCTGGGGGCGAGAACTGAAGCTTTCTTT. The chain employs TRBV5-6 and TRBJ1-1; TRBD1 is a possible D gene (6 bases). The CDR3 extends over 16 amino acids. Germline V gives CDR1 SGHDT, CDR2 YYEEEE. V was clipped by 0 bases and J by 5 bases, with 17 bases between them.

This clone was recorded once. The chain combines TRBV6-4 with TRBJ1-1; unclear D gene. CDR3 length: 14 residues. V gave up 0 bases and J gave up 1 base, with 6 bases separating them. Germline V gene data show CDR1 as MRHNA and CDR2 as SNTAGT. The CDR3, as DNA: TGTGCCAGCAGTGACTCAAATAGGAACACTGAAGCTTTCTTT. The encoded protein is CASSDSNRNTEAFF.

This rearrangement joins TRBV6-5 to TRBJ1-2, with D uncertain. Germline V gene sequence: CDR1 MNHEY, CDR2 SVGAGI. The CDR3 spans 14 residues. The ends were cut back, 2 bases at V and 1 base at J, with 8 bases in the middle. The CDR3 DNA reads as TGTGCCAGCAGTTACACCGGGAATAACTATGGCTACACCTTC. Its translation is CASSYTGNNYGYTF.

The chain combines TRBV3-1 (or the pseudogene TRBV3-2) with TRBJ2-7; D may be TRBD1 (6 bases). The CDR3 length is 11 residues. The V end was cut by 6 bases, the J end by 6 bases, with 9 bases between. CDR1 LGHDT and CDR2 YNNKEL come from the germline V gene (reference sequence). DNA of the CDR3: TGTGCCAGCAGGGGCAGGGGCGAGCAGTACTTC. Translating gives CASRGRGEQYF.

The chain uses TRBV27 and TRBJ1-1; TRBD1 matches 10 bases. The CDR3 runs 11 residues. Germline trimming cut 6 bases from V and 11 bases from J; bases unmatched to any gene: 3. Germline lookup yields CDR1 MNHEY and CDR2 SMNVEV (reference sequence). The CDR3 DNA reads TGTGCCAGCAGATCGGGACAGGGGGCTTTCTTT. This encodes CASRSGQGAFF.